What follows are 19 T cell receptor beta chains derived from one specimen sequenced in a study of T cells in Graves' hyperthyroidism and ophthalmopathy. RNA transcripts gave rise to amplified TCR beta CDR3 regions. The HTBI primer set was used in a first-round RT-PCR of the TCR CDR3. TCRdb recomputed calls from the multiplex PCR reads with MiXCR, one row per CDR3 protein. The sample includes about 500,000 distinct CDR3 sequences, 16% of them seen just once. Sample: blood. The receptors originated from a woman in her thirties with Graves' ophthalmopathy.

This sequence joins TRBV6-1 and TRBJ2-7; TRBD1 agrees at 9 bases. V was pared by 6 bases and J by 6 bases, with 18 bases of the junction left unmatched. The CDR3 extends over 17 amino acids. Germline V gene data show CDR1 as MNHNS and CDR2 as SASEGT. The CDR3 loop is CASSSTGGDLVPLEQYF. The DNA for the CDR3 is TGTGCCAGCAGCTCGACAGGGGGAGATTTAGTCCCCCTCGAGCAGTACTTC.

This clonotype was recorded many times. The chain recombines TRBV5-1 with TRBJ2-1; TRBD2 aligns across 13 bases. CDR1 and CDR2 (germline): SGHRS, YFSETQ. This CDR3 spans 15 amino acids. The J segment lost 13 bases and the V segment lost 3 bases, leaving 10 bases of the junction unmatched. The CDR3: CASSYTQTSGGIQFF. CDR3 nucleotide sequence: TGCGCCAGCAGCTACACCCAGACTAGCGGGGGGATACAGTTCTTC.

This clonotype was seen many times. The CDR3 DNA reads as TGTGCCAGCAGTGTCCAGGGTTCCGAAGATACGCAGTATTTT. Translated, it gives CASSVQGSEDTQYF. J is TRBJ2-3 and V is TRBV28; the D gene is possibly TRBD1 (5 bases). Trimming took off 5 bases at V and 5 bases at J, with 14 bases between the two ends. There are 14 residues in the CDR3. Germline V gene sequence: CDR1 MDHEN, CDR2 SYDVKM. The full variable domain, with the rest looked up from reference TRBV28 and TRBJ2-3, is DVKVTQSSRYLVKRTGEKVFLECVQDMDHENMFWYRQDPGLGLRLIYFSYDVKMKEKGDIPEGYSVSREKKERFSLILESASTNQTSMYLCASSVQGSEDTQYFGPGTRLTVL.

This clonotype came up many times. The rearrangement links TRBV28 to TRBJ2-7; 9 nucleotides line up with TRBD2. The ends lost 5 bases at V and 3 bases at J; junction bases unmatched: 8. Germline-derived CDR1 and CDR2 are MDHEN and SYDVKM. There are 15 residues in the CDR3. CDR3 nucleotide sequence: TGTGCCAGCAGTCCCCCGGGACTAGCTGTCTACGAGCAGTACTTC. Translation gives CASSPPGLAVYEQYF.

This clonotype was seen many times. The chain joins TRBV3-1 to TRBJ1-1, with D unclear. The V end was cut by 4 bases, the J end by 0 bases, with 12 bases between. The CDR3 contains 15 residues. Per the germline V gene, CDR1 is LGHDT and CDR2 is YNNKEL (reference sequence). This chain's CDR3 is CASSPSDSLNTEAFF. CDR3 DNA: TGTGCCAGCAGCCCATCGGACTCTTTGAACACTGAAGCTTTCTTT. Variable domain in full (rest from reference TRBV3-1 and TRBJ1-1): DTAVSQTPKYLVTQMGNDKSIKCEQNLGHDTMYWYKQDSKKFLKIMFSYNNKELIINETVPNRFSPKSPDKAHLNLHINSLELGDSAVYFCASSPSDSLNTEAFFGQGTRLTVV.

The gene calls are TRBV6-1 and TRBJ1-1; D not resolved. The CDR3 contains 13 residues. Germline V gives CDR1 MNHNS, CDR2 SASEGT. Deletions cut 6 bases from V and 4 bases from J, with 12 bases between. CDR3 protein: CASSRTESTEAFF. DNA of the CDR3: TGTGCCAGCAGCCGCACGGAGAGCACTGAAGCTTTCTTT.

This clonotype was seen ten or more times. The V gene is TRBV30, the J gene TRBJ2-3; D unresolved. CDR3 length: 13 amino acids. CDR1 and CDR2 from the germline V gene are GTSNPN and SVGIG (reference sequence). V shed 4 bases and J shed 4 bases, with 12 bases lying between them. This CDR3 is CAWMGYNADTQYF. CDR3 sequence (DNA): TGTGCCTGGATGGGCTACAATGCAGATACGCAGTATTTT.

With regard to this clonotype: An end of the junction differs from the germline gene, which may be a read error. The V and J genes are TRBV11-3 and TRBJ2-5; D is unresolved. Looked up from germline, CDR1 is SGHNT and CDR2 is YENEEA. The CDR3 sequence is 16 residues long. The CDR3 loop is CASSQPKGTQRETQYF. The DNA for the CDR3 is TGCGCCAGCAGCCAACCCAAGGGAACACAGAGGGAGACCCAGTACTTC.

This clonotype occurred a few times. The V gene is TRBV20-1, the J gene TRBJ1-2; the D is unclear. Germline V CDR1 and CDR2: DFQATT, SNEGSKA (reference sequence). The V gene lost 4 bases and the J gene lost 4 bases, with 13 bases spanning the gap. This CDR3 is 13 amino acids long. CDR3 loop: CSATDKDLYGYTF. The CDR3 DNA follows: TGCAGTGCTACCGACAAGGACCTCTATGGCTACACCTTC.

The table lists this clonotype with many counts. This rearrangement joins TRBV11-2 to TRBJ2-1; no reliable D call. Trimming removed 0 bases from V and 4 bases from J, with 10 bases in between. Per germline, CDR1 SGHAT and CDR2 FQNNGV. This CDR3 comprises 15 residues. The CDR3 coding sequence is TGTGCCAGCAGCTTAGAGTATCGGCCTTACAATGAGCAGTTCTTC. This sequence encodes CASSLEYRPYNEQFF. Based on the CDR3 plus reference TRBV11-2 and TRBJ2-1, the full variable domain is EAGVAQSPRYKIIEKRQSVAFWCNPISGHATLYWYQQILGQGPKLLIQFQNNGVVDDSQLPKDRFSAERLKGVDSTLKIQPAKLEDSAVYLCASSLEYRPYNEQFFGPGTRLTVL.

The V and J genes are TRBV2 and TRBJ1-2; the match to TRBD1 covers 7 bases. The germline V gene has CDR1 SNHLY and CDR2 FYNNEI. Trimming removed 2 bases from V and 5 bases from J; junction bases left unmatched: 5. This CDR3 is 14 amino acids long. DNA of the CDR3: TGTGCCAGCAGTGAATCCCCAGGGGGTTATGGCTACACCTTC. Translation: CASSESPGGYGYTF.

V usage is TRBV4-1 and J usage is TRBJ1-5; D unresolved. The CDR3 has 14 residues. The germline V gene has CDR1 MGHRA and CDR2 YSYEKL. Trimming took 0 bases from V and 1 from J, leaving 4 bases between them. CDR3 sequence (DNA): TGCGCCAGCAGCCAAGAGGAAAGCAATCAGCCCCAGCATTTT. This sequence encodes CASSQEESNQPQHF.

This clonotype was counted ten times or more. This chain joins TRBV28 and TRBJ2-1, with 8 nucleotides matching TRBD1. Germline values: CDR1 MDHEN, CDR2 SYDVKM. V shed 5 bases and J 2 bases; nucleotides not matched to a gene: 5. There are 15 residues in the CDR3. The DNA of the CDR3 is TGTGCCAGCAGTGCAGACAGGGGCCCCTACAATGAGCAGTTCTTC. Protein product: CASSADRGPYNEQFF.

In its sample, this clonotype was seen many times. This chain links TRBV20-1 with TRBJ1-1; the D is unclear. Between the trimmed V and J ends, which lost 2 bases and 0 bases, there was a span of 4 bases. The CDR3 totals 12 residues. CDR1 and CDR2 from the germline V gene are DFQATT and SNEGSKA (reference sequence). The CDR3 here is CSARPMNTEAFF. In nucleotides, the CDR3 is TGCAGTGCTAGACCAATGAACACTGAAGCTTTCTTT.

This clonotype was found many times. The chain combines TRBV18 with TRBJ1-2, with D hard to call. The germline V gene encodes CDR1 KGHSH and CDR2 LQKENI. Deletions cut 4 bases from V and 1 base from J, with 13 bases between. The CDR3 runs 15 residues. CDR3 in DNA: TGTGCCAGCTCACTCACGGACGGATATAACTATGGCTACACCTTC. Residues: CASSLTDGYNYGYTF.

In this sample, this clonotype turned up a few times. The chain couples TRBV28 to TRBJ2-2; D is possibly TRBD1 (6 bases). Trimming shortened V by 10 bases and J by 4 bases, and 28 bases separated the two germline ends. The germline gives CDR1 MDHEN, CDR2 SYDVKM. The CDR3 is 18 amino acids. This CDR3 is CATSLDGTMLGSTGELFF. The CDR3 coding sequence is TGTGCCACCAGCCTGGACGGGACAATGTTGGGTTCCACCGGGGAGCTGTTTTTT.

The table lists this clonotype with many counts. The chain has TRBV4-1 and TRBJ2-1, with TRBD2 identical over 7 bases. The CDR3 length is 15 residues. V was pared by 5 bases and J by 7 bases, with 11 bases of the junction left unmatched. Germline V CDR1 and CDR2: MGHRA, YSYEKL. This chain's CDR3 is CASSSLGSGLNEQFF. In nucleotides, the CDR3 is TGCGCCAGCAGCTCCCTTGGTAGCGGGCTTAATGAGCAGTTCTTC.

This clonotype showed up many times. The V call is TRBV7-6, the J call TRBJ2-1; D not certain. This CDR3 has 16 amino acids. In germline, CDR1 is SGHVS, CDR2 FNYEAQ. V shed 1 base and J shed 1 base, with 11 bases lying between them. Here the CDR3 DNA reads TGTGCCAGCAGCTTAGAAGCCTGGCGGTCCTACAATGAGCAGTTCTTC. It yields the protein CASSLEAWRSYNEQFF. The full variable domain, completed using reference TRBV7-6 and TRBJ2-1, is GAGVSQSPRYKVTKRGQDVALRCDPISGHVSLYWYRQALGQGPEFLTYFNYEAQQDKSGLPNDRFSAERPEGSISTLTIQRTEQRDSAMYRCASSLEAWRSYNEQFFGPGTRLTVL.

The DNA for the CDR3 is TGCGCCAGCAGCCAAGCAATCACAGATACGCAGTATTTT. Residues: CASSQAITDTQYF. The V gene is TRBV4-1, the J gene TRBJ2-3; D unclear. Germline values: CDR1 MGHRA, CDR2 YSYEKL. The CDR3 consists of 13 residues. Deletions cut 1 base from V and 2 bases from J, with 4 bases between.